A selection of T cell receptor beta chains follows, all from one sample in a study of CD8 T cells in ankylosing spondylitis. Via MiXCR, TCRdb re-called the 5' RACE reads, giving one row per CDR3 protein. This sample carries 200,000 to 300,000 distinct CDR3 sequences, around 7.8% of them seen once, and the ten largest clones take approximately 6.2%. The specimen sequenced was blood, either unsorted or a sorted T cell fraction (not recorded which). These receptors all come from a male donor with ankylosing spondylitis or in good health (not recorded which). Both conserved end residues are part of each CDR3. The order of the fields is V gene, clone size, J gene, CDR3 protein. Size values are once, few and many counts, or a class for expanded clones, and some rows have none.

TRBV6-2/TRBV6-3	many	TRBJ1-5	CASSPTTGSGNQPQHF
TRBV6-2/TRBV6-3	-	TRBJ2-1	CASSQISGGPGEQFF
TRBV13	many	TRBJ1-2	CASSLGTGRSNYGYTF
TRBV20-1	many	TRBJ2-7	CSGEGEGYEQYF
TRBV10-3	many	TRBJ2-5	CAISRLATLQETQYF
TRBV7-8	many	TRBJ1-5	CASSLLGARNQPQHF
TRBV7-9	few	TRBJ2-3	CASSGPGRDLRDTQYF
TRBV9	many	TRBJ1-1	CASSQSGTGQWTEAFF
TRBV20-1	many	TRBJ2-3	CSAGGRTDTQYF
TRBV11-1	few	TRBJ2-3	CASSQEGLAIRVASDTQYF
TRBV11-3	many	TRBJ1-1	CASSLGAGGGTEAFF
TRBV12-3/TRBV12-4	few	TRBJ2-6	CASSLVEFSGANVLTF
TRBV12-3/TRBV12-4	many	TRBJ1-2	CASSSGLGQNYGYTF
TRBV7-9	once	TRBJ1-2	CASSGTGSMGYGYTF
TRBV12-3/TRBV12-4	-	TRBJ1-5	CASRRTGNQPQHF
TRBV6-4	many	TRBJ2-1	CASSGLADHSYNEQFF
TRBV5-1	many	TRBJ2-7	CASSLDSHYEQYF
TRBV7-9	many	TRBJ1-6	CASSFRQAGNSPLHF
TRBV7-9	many	TRBJ1-3	CASSNSGLARNTIYF
TRBV15	few	TRBJ2-1	CATSRDTLGRGAYNEQFF
TRBV5-1	few	TRBJ2-5	CASMSGSGKETQYF
TRBV7-2	many	TRBJ2-3	CASSPGGDTQYF
TRBV5-4	-	TRBJ2-7	CATGRTASYEQYF
TRBV29-1	-	TRBJ2-2	CSVEETRQSGELFF
TRBV29-1	many	TRBJ2-1	CSHRRNNEQFF
TRBV6-2/TRBV6-3	many	TRBJ1-6	CASSYELRSPLHF
TRBV28	many	TRBJ1-1	CASSFDWNTEAFF
TRBV19	-	TRBJ2-1	CASNNRADNEQFF
TRBV28	-	TRBJ2-2	CASSSLRDMAGELFF
TRBV2	many	TRBJ2-3	CASSDLLGGSTDTQYF
TRBV7-2	few	TRBJ1-6	CASSNRRQGAPLHF
TRBV7-2	-	TRBJ2-7	CASSPFAGGAYEQYF
TRBV4-3	few	TRBJ2-7	CASSQGPGTAYEQYF
TRBV5-1	few	TRBJ2-7	CASSPQRAFSYEQYF
TRBV11-3	many	TRBJ2-3	CASHSGESSTDTQYF
TRBV20-1	few	TRBJ1-1	CSASPGRRNTEAFF
TRBV11-2	many	TRBJ1-6	CASSPGGGLSRSPYNSPLHF